The 20 T cell receptor beta chains listed next were all sequenced from one sample in a study of T cell responses to AZD1222 COVID-19 vaccine (TCRdb year 2021). The library relied on the immunoSEQ multiplex PCR assay. TCRdb obtained this table from immuneACCESS and retained in-frame rearrangements with V and J assigned. These tables miss some clones; where compared with another copy, unresolved V genes account for less than half of the shortfall, and the remainder is unexplained. This sample holds tens of thousands of clones; about 78% were observed only once. The ten largest clones represent 20% to 25% of the sample. Sample time point, as interpreted from the label and publication: baseline before first vaccination. Sequencing used peripheral blood, obtained on day 0 of AZD1222 vaccination. The source of these receptors is an adult in good health.

The V and J genes are TRBV4-1 and TRBJ1-1, with D possibly being TRBD1 (6 bases). Between the trimmed V and J ends, which lost 0 bases and 2 bases, there was a span of 10 bases. The germline gives CDR1 MGHRA, CDR2 YSYEKL. The CDR3 consists of 15 residues. CDR3 nucleotides: TGCGCCAGCAGCCAAGACCGGGACACTAACACTGAAGCTTTCTTT. This encodes CASSQDRDTNTEAFF.

This clone has only a few counts. The chain joins TRBV2 to TRBJ1-5, with D uncertain. V lost 3 bases to trimming and J lost 0 bases, with 12 bases between them. The CDR3 has 16 amino acids. Per the germline V gene, CDR1 is SNHLY and CDR2 is FYNNEI. Here the CDR3 DNA reads TGTGCCAGCAGTGACAGGTCAGGCTATAGCAATCAGCCCCAGCATTTT. As protein: CASSDRSGYSNQPQHF.

This chain uses TRBV7-2 with TRBJ2-5; D remains ambiguous. Germline-derived CDR1 and CDR2 are SGHTA and FQGNSA. The CDR3 is 13 residues long. The ends were cut back, 1 base at V and 4 bases at J, with 7 bases in the middle. The CDR3 DNA reads TGTGCCAGCAGCTTAGAAGCGCCAGAGACCCAGTACTTC. It specifies CASSLEAPETQYF.

The chain uses TRBV19 and TRBJ1-1; D unresolved. Between the trimmed V and J ends, which lost 5 bases and 1 base, there was a span of 11 bases. The CDR3 runs 14 residues. Germline V CDR1 and CDR2: LNHDA, SQIVND (reference sequence). CDR3 in DNA: TGTGCCAGTAGTCGTCGGGAGGAGAACACTGAAGCTTTCTTT. Protein product: CASSRREENTEAFF.

The chain is built from TRBV6-5 and TRBJ1-2, with 7 bases identical to TRBD1. Germline trimming cut 5 bases from V and 8 bases from J; bases unmatched to any gene: 14. There are 15 residues in the CDR3. Germline CDR1 MNHEY, CDR2 SVGAGI. The CDR3 spells CASSPEGQVVGGYTF. The DNA of the CDR3 is TGTGCCAGCAGTCCAGAAGGACAGGTGGTGGGGGGCTACACCTTC.

The CDR3 here is CASSVVIAGFYEQYF. CDR3 coding DNA: TGTGCCAGCAGCGTAGTGATAGCGGGGTTCTACGAGCAGTACTTC. The chain has TRBV9 and TRBJ2-7; 8 bases line up with TRBD2. Germline loops: CDR1 SGDLS, CDR2 YYNGEE. V dropped 0 bases and J dropped 3; count of bases not matched to a gene: 5. CDR3 length equals 15 residues.

This clone was counted only a few times. The CDR3 DNA follows: TGTGCCAGCAGCAGGGGTACGGGCTACGAGCAGTACTTC. Protein sequence: CASSRGTGYEQYF. This chain links TRBV7-8 with TRBJ2-7; possible D gene TRBD1, 5 bases. The germline V gene has CDR1 SGHVS and CDR2 FQNEAQ. The V end was cut by 5 bases, the J end by 3 bases, with 11 bases between. The CDR3 sequence is 13 residues long.

The rearrangement uses TRBV7-2 and TRBJ2-7; D perhaps matches TRBD2 (5 bases). Germline V gene data show CDR1 as SGHTA and CDR2 as FQGNSA. The CDR3 has 15 amino acids. The V and J ends lost 1 base and 0 bases respectively, with 10 bases between them. This CDR3 is CASSLGPGSSYEQYF. CDR3 in DNA: TGTGCCAGCAGCTTAGGGCCGGGGAGCTCCTACGAGCAGTACTTC. Complete variable domain (other parts from reference TRBV7-2 and TRBJ2-7): GAGVSQSPSNKVTEKGKDVELRCDPISGHTALYWYRQSLGQGLEFLIYFQGNSAPDKSGLPSDRFSAERTGGSVSTLTIQRTQQEDSAVYLCASSLGPGSSYEQYFGPGTRLTVT.

The chain employs TRBV5-1 and TRBJ2-2, with D possibly being TRBD2 (6 bases). The CDR3 has 18 residues. Per germline, CDR1 SGHRS and CDR2 YFSETQ. The V end was cut by 6 bases, the J end by 7 bases, with 28 bases between. CDR3 sequence (DNA): TGCGCCAGCACCCCTCCAGGAGCGTCCTTCCTCGGGGGCGGGGAGCTGTTTTTT. Amino acids: CASTPPGASFLGGGELFF.

The CDR3 reads CASSNMTGRGAYEQYF. CDR3 nucleotides: TGTGCCAGTAGTAACATGACAGGGCGCGGTGCCTACGAGCAGTACTTC. The V call is TRBV19, the J call TRBJ2-7; 7 bases are shared with TRBD1. V shed 4 bases, J shed 2 bases, and the junction held 11 bases outside the gene matches. This CDR3 comprises 16 residues. Germline assignment: CDR1 LNHDA and CDR2 SQIVND (reference sequence).

V and J are TRBV7-9 and TRBJ2-1; D not resolved. The CDR3 runs 12 residues. Germline V CDR1 and CDR2: SEHNR, FQNEAQ (reference sequence). The germline V and J ends were trimmed by 2 bases and 6 bases, with 5 bases remaining between them. The CDR3 sequence: CASSLQGNEQFF. Written as DNA, the CDR3 is TGTGCCAGCAGCTTACAAGGCAATGAGCAGTTCTTC.

The J gene is TRBJ1-2, the V gene TRBV3-1 (or the pseudogene TRBV3-2); TRBD1 matches 10 bases. The CDR3 runs 17 residues. The germline V gene encodes CDR1 LGHDT and CDR2 YNNKEL (reference sequence). V shed 6 bases and J 5 bases; nucleotides not matched to a gene: 15. Here the CDR3 DNA reads TGTGCCAGCAGTATGGGGACAGGGGTTGTTTCAGGGTATGGCTACACCTTC. Protein sequence: CASSMGTGVVSGYGYTF.

The gene calls are TRBV10-1 and TRBJ2-1; 9 bases map to TRBD2. V was clipped by 4 bases and J by 8 bases; unmatched bases: 6. Per germline, CDR1 WNHNN and CDR2 SYGVQD (reference sequence). This CDR3 comprises 14 residues. CDR3 protein: CASSVGSGSDEQFF. CDR3 nucleotides: TGCGCCAGCAGTGTTGGTAGCGGGAGTGATGAGCAGTTCTTC.

The chain has TRBV28 and TRBJ2-7; 8 nucleotides match TRBD1. The CDR3 runs 15 residues. Germline values: CDR1 MDHEN, CDR2 SYDVKM. Losses at the gene ends were 6 bases for V and 7 bases for J; bases not matched to a gene: 14. In nucleotides, the CDR3 is TGTGCCAGCAGCCAGGCAGGGCAGGGGGCGAAAGAGCAGTACTTC. It specifies CASSQAGQGAKEQYF.

The CDR3 region is CASSGITAGNTIYF. The CDR3 DNA sequence: TGTGCCAGCAGCGGAATTACGGCAGGAAACACCATATATTTT. The chain joins TRBV5-7 to TRBJ1-3; no reliable D call. TRBV5-7 falls under the ORF class, with uncertain function. The CDR3 has 14 residues. Trimming cost V 4 bases and J 4 bases, with 12 bases left between them.

This chain links TRBV7-9 with TRBJ1-1; a possible D gene is TRBD1 (5 bases). Trimming pared 2 bases from V and 2 bases from J, leaving 9 bases between. Germline lookup yields CDR1 SEHNR and CDR2 FQNEAQ (reference sequence). This CDR3 spans 14 amino acids. This chain's CDR3 is CASSLRGTNTEAFF. DNA for the CDR3: TGTGCCAGCAGCTTAAGGGGTACCAACACTGAAGCTTTCTTT.

This clone was recorded once. This chain uses TRBV10-1 with TRBJ1-1; D is unresolved. The V end was cut by 2 bases, the J end by 5 bases, with 9 bases between. Germline V gene sequence: CDR1 WNHNN, CDR2 SYGVQD (reference sequence). This CDR3 region has 13 residues. The CDR3 is CASSETVYTEAFF. DNA of the CDR3: TGCGCCAGCAGTGAGACAGTGTATACTGAAGCTTTCTTT.

The rearrangement links TRBV28 to TRBJ1-2; 7 positions agree with TRBD1. The CDR3 is made up of 16 amino acids. CDR1 and CDR2 from the germline V gene are MDHEN and SYDVKM. After removal of 5 bases from V and 4 bases from J, the junction contained 13 bases not matched to a gene. The CDR3 sequence is CASSVSGTASSYGYTF. The CDR3 nucleotides read TGTGCCAGCAGTGTCTCCGGGACAGCCAGCAGCTATGGCTACACCTTC.

This clone was counted a few times. This CDR3 reads CASSQLHTTHTQYF. CDR3 coding DNA: TGTGCCAGCAGCCAACTCCACACCACCCATACGCAGTATTTT. The chain combines TRBV25-1 with TRBJ2-3; D is unresolved. V shed 6 bases and J shed 7 bases, with 17 bases lying between them. The length of the CDR3 is 14 residues. Germline V gene data show CDR1 as MGHDK and CDR2 as SYGVNS.

The DNA of the CDR3 is TGTGCCAGCAGTTTCCGCTGGAATTCACCCCTCCACTTT. Its translation: CASSFRWNSPLHF. The chain combines TRBV27 with TRBJ1-6; unclear D gene. The germline V and J ends were trimmed by 3 bases and 7 bases, with 7 bases remaining between them. From germline, CDR1 is MNHEY and CDR2 SMNVEV (reference sequence). The CDR3 length is 13 residues.